The 27 T cell receptor beta chains below come from one sample, sequenced in a study of T cells after yellow fever vaccination. TCRdb used MiXCR to reprocess the 5' RACE reads, holding one entry per CDR3 protein. The repertoire holds 230,000 or so distinct CDR3 sequences, with 3.6% as singletons. This material consisted of PBMCs, taken 15 days after the yellow fever booster vaccination. These receptors all come from a man aged 18 to 29 who received the YFV17D yellow fever vaccine.

This clonotype was seen many times. The genes are TRBV5-1 and TRBJ1-2; D is possibly TRBD1 (6 bases). Per the germline V gene, CDR1 is SGHRS and CDR2 is YFSETQ. The CDR3 contains 14 residues. Trimming left V 4 bases short and J 3 bases short, with 13 bases between. CDR3 in DNA: TGCGCCAGCAGCGGAACAGGGTGGCACTATGGCTACACCTTC. It translates to CASSGTGWHYGYTF.

The chain links TRBV6-5 to TRBJ1-4, with a possible D match to TRBD1 (5 bases). The CDR3 length is 15 residues. Trimming removed 2 bases from V and 3 bases from J, with 10 bases in between. CDR1 is MNHEY, CDR2 SVGAGI, per germline. The DNA for the CDR3 is TGTGCCAGCAGTTACGGGGGGAGGGCTAATGAAAAACTGTTTTTT. It encodes CASSYGGRANEKLFF.

This clonotype was detected many times. The chain joins TRBV6-2 or TRBV6-3 to TRBJ2-7; the D gene is possibly TRBD1 (5 bases). Germline loops: CDR1 MNHEY, CDR2 SVGEGT. This CDR3 has 15 residues. Trimming removed 0 bases at V and 0 bases at J, with 9 bases between. CDR3 protein: CASSYSTESSYEQYF. The CDR3 DNA is TGTGCCAGCAGTTACTCGACAGAGAGCTCCTACGAGCAGTACTTC.

This clonotype was recorded at least ten times. The V gene is TRBV7-8, the J gene TRBJ2-4; 10 nucleotides agree with TRBD1. The V and J ends lost 2 bases and 5 bases, in that order; junction bases with no gene match: 6. Germline CDR1 is SGHVS and CDR2 is FQNEAQ. The CDR3 length is 16 residues. This CDR3 reads CASSLTHGQGENIQYF. Written as DNA, the CDR3 is TGTGCCAGCAGCTTAACTCATGGACAGGGGGAAAACATTCAGTACTTC.

The V and J genes are TRBV30 and TRBJ1-2; 9 positions match TRBD1. Looked up from germline, CDR1 is GTSNPN and CDR2 is SVGIG (reference sequence). V lost 5 bases, J lost 5 bases, and 0 bases stayed unmatched. The CDR3 is made up of 11 amino acids. The DNA for the CDR3 is TGTGCCTGGGGGACAGGGTATGGCTACACCTTC. Amino acids: CAWGTGYGYTF.

This clonotype was seen repeatedly, ten times or more. CDR3 sequence reads: CAWSPGRGRGDEKLFF. The CDR3 bases are TGTGCCTGGAGTCCCGGGCGGGGGAGGGGAGATGAAAAACTGTTTTTT. The chain has TRBV30 and TRBJ1-4; D is possibly TRBD1 (5 bases). The V and J ends lost 2 bases and 6 bases respectively, with 19 bases between them. This CDR3 region has 16 residues. Germline CDR1 is GTSNPN and CDR2 is SVGIG (reference sequence).

This clonotype was seen at least ten times. For the CDR3, the DNA is TGTGCCAGCAGCCAGACGGCAGATACGCAGTATTTT. Its translation is CASSQTADTQYF. The chain links TRBV7-2 to TRBJ2-3; no clear D gene. Between the trimmed V and J ends, which lost 5 bases and 4 bases, there was a span of 7 bases. The length of the CDR3 is 12 residues. Germline V gene data show CDR1 as SGHTA and CDR2 as FQGNSA.

The rearrangement links TRBV7-2 to TRBJ2-5, with 7 bases matching TRBD2. This CDR3 is 16 amino acids long. Germline V CDR1 and CDR2: SGHTA, FQGNSA. V lost 0 bases and J lost 7; bases outside the gene matches: 11. CDR3 protein: CASSLAPQRGRGTQYF. CDR3 nucleotide sequence: TGTGCCAGCAGCTTAGCGCCTCAGCGGGGCCGGGGGACCCAGTACTTC.

This clonotype was picked up many times. J is TRBJ2-5 and V is TRBV5-1; 8 positions agree with TRBD2. The J segment lost 5 bases and the V segment lost 0 bases, leaving 9 bases of the junction unmatched. Germline V gene sequence: CDR1 SGHRS, CDR2 YFSETQ. The CDR3 has 16 residues. CDR3 sequence: CASSLDRGGLGETQYF. DNA for the CDR3: TGCGCCAGCAGCTTGGACCGCGGGGGGCTGGGCGAGACCCAGTACTTC.

This clonotype was seen ten or more times. V is TRBV18 and J is TRBJ2-4; D possibly corresponds to TRBD1 (5 bases). Germline V CDR1 and CDR2: KGHSH, LQKENI. CDR3 length: 13 residues. Trimming cost V 1 base and J 7 bases, with 8 bases left between them. CDR3 bases: TGTGCCAGCTCACCACGGGGCCGGAACATTCAGTACTTC. Protein: CASSPRGRNIQYF.

Ten or more counts support this clonotype. The chain carries TRBV18 and TRBJ2-2; TRBD2 agrees at 11 bases. Germline V gene data show CDR1 as KGHSH and CDR2 as LQKENI. V shed 3 bases, J shed 1 base, and the junction held 7 bases outside the gene matches. The CDR3 contains 18 residues. The CDR3 region has the DNA TGTGCCAGCTCACCTACCAACGGACTAGCGGGGAACACCGGGGAGCTGTTTTTT. Encoded protein: CASSPTNGLAGNTGELFF.

This clonotype was recorded many times. This rearrangement joins TRBV20-1 to TRBJ2-3, with D unclear. The CDR3 spans 14 residues. Germline assignment: CDR1 DFQATT and CDR2 SNEGSKA (reference sequence). The V gene lost 8 bases and the J gene lost 6 bases, with 21 bases spanning the gap. The CDR3 DNA sequence: TGCAGTACCTCCGGACGGGTGGGTTGGGATACGCAGTATTTT. Residues: CSTSGRVGWDTQYF.

In its sample, this clonotype was seen many times. V and J are TRBV5-1 and TRBJ2-1, with 7 bases fitting TRBD1. CDR3 length: 14 amino acids. Germline CDR1 SGHRS, CDR2 YFSETQ. The J segment lost 8 bases and the V segment lost 1 base, leaving 6 bases of the junction unmatched. CDR3 sequence: CASSLRQGWDEQFF. Written as DNA, the CDR3 is TGCGCCAGCAGCTTGAGACAGGGATGGGATGAGCAGTTCTTC.

Details on this clonotype: A much larger clone differs from this one at a single base, so this may be a read error. The chain recombines TRBV20-1 with TRBJ2-7, with TRBD1 identical over 9 bases. Germline values: CDR1 DFQATT, CDR2 SNEGSKA (reference sequence). There are 14 residues in the CDR3. J was trimmed by 2 bases and V by 6 bases; bases with no gene match: 8. The CDR3 region is CSAATGTGTYEQYV. CDR3 sequence (DNA): TGCAGTGCCGCCACGGGGACAGGGACCTACGAGCAGTACGTC.

V usage is TRBV6-6 and J usage is TRBJ2-7; possible D gene TRBD1, 6 bases. Trimming pared 6 bases from V and 0 bases from J, leaving 15 bases between. The CDR3 spans 15 residues. Germline CDR1 MNHNY, CDR2 SVGAGI (reference sequence). The CDR3 loop is CASSRGHLSSYEQYF. The CDR3 DNA follows: TGTGCCAGCAGCCGGGGACACCTGAGCTCCTACGAGCAGTACTTC.

CDR3 coding DNA: TGTGCCAGCAGCTCATCCTACGGGGCATCTCAGCCCCAGCATTTT. This encodes CASSSSYGASQPQHF. The chain combines TRBV12-3 or TRBV12-4 with TRBJ1-5, with D perhaps TRBD1 (5 bases). The CDR3 contains 15 residues. Trimming stripped 6 bases from V and 6 bases from J, with 18 bases between.

This clonotype appeared many times. This chain joins TRBV6-2 or TRBV6-3 and TRBJ2-2, with D perhaps matching TRBD2 (6 bases). The germline V and J ends were trimmed by 7 bases and 4 bases, with 13 bases remaining between them. The CDR3 sequence is 14 residues long. CDR1 and CDR2 from the germline V gene are MNHEY and SVGEGT. The CDR3 nucleotides read TGTGCCAGCACCGACCTAGCGCCCACCGGGGAGCTGTTTTTT. It encodes CASTDLAPTGELFF.

This clonotype has ten or more counts. The chain joins TRBV6-5 to TRBJ2-1; the D gene is possibly TRBD2 (7 bases). The CDR3 is made up of 15 amino acids. Germline-derived CDR1 and CDR2 are MNHEY and SVGAGI. Between the trimmed V and J ends, which lost 7 bases and 4 bases, there was a span of 17 bases. CDR3 residues: CASTPWEGGYNEQFF. CDR3 DNA sequence: TGTGCCAGCACCCCGTGGGAGGGGGGTTACAATGAGCAGTTCTTC.

The sample holds many counts of this clonotype. V gene TRBV5-1 combines with J gene TRBJ1-3; no definite D call. The CDR3 has 15 residues. With 0 bases removed from V and 0 bases from J, the gap between germline ends came to 7 bases. CDR1 is SGHRS and CDR2 is YFSETQ in the germline V gene. The CDR3, as DNA: TGCGCCAGCAGCTTGGCTGAGCCCTCTGGAAACACCATATATTTT. Protein product: CASSLAEPSGNTIYF.

This clonotype was counted many times. The V call is TRBV20-1, the J call TRBJ2-5; tentative D call: TRBD1 (5 bases). The V gene's germline CDR1 is DFQATT and CDR2 SNEGSKA (reference sequence). The CDR3 contains 12 residues. Deletions cut 7 bases from V and 5 bases from J, with 14 bases between. CDR3 region: CSVVTRVETQYF. The DNA of the CDR3 is TGCAGTGTTGTTACCAGGGTGGAGACCCAGTACTTC.

This clonotype has a count of ten or more. The gene calls are TRBV4-2 and TRBJ2-1, with D perhaps matching TRBD1 (5 bases). The germline V gene has CDR1 LGHNA and CDR2 YNFKEQ. The CDR3 totals 13 residues. With 5 bases removed from V and 7 bases from J, the gap between germline ends came to 12 bases. The CDR3 sequence: CASSLPQGNEQFF. CDR3 nucleotide sequence: TGTGCCAGCAGCTTACCGCAGGGAAATGAGCAGTTCTTC.

This clonotype was observed many times. The chain has TRBV20-1 and TRBJ1-2; 8 bases are shared with TRBD1. V shed 0 bases and J 7 bases; nucleotides not matched to a gene: 7. This CDR3 has 14 amino acids. CDR1 and CDR2 (germline): DFQATT, SNEGSKA (reference sequence). The CDR3 DNA reads as TGCAGTGCTAGAGAGCGGACAGGGAAACCTGGCTACACCTTC. Translated, it gives CSARERTGKPGYTF.

This clonotype was detected many times. The chain joins TRBV25-1 to TRBJ2-7; D is tentatively TRBD1 or TRBD2 (7 bases each). The CDR3 has 17 amino acids. Germline V gene lookup returns CDR1 MGHDK and CDR2 SYGVNS. The V and J ends lost 3 bases and 2 bases respectively, with 20 bases between them. This chain's CDR3 is CASSEGSGRQGAYEQYF. The CDR3 DNA reads as TGTGCCAGCAGTGAGGGCTCCGGGAGGCAGGGGGCCTACGAGCAGTACTTC.

Points on this clonotype: This sequence may be a read error, since a much larger clone differs from it by one base. This sequence joins TRBV6-5 and TRBJ2-4; 8 nucleotides line up with TRBD1. This CDR3 has 16 residues. Germline-derived CDR1 and CDR2 are MNHEY and SVGAGI. The CDR3: CACSYVRTGAKNIQYF. The CDR3 DNA reads TGTGCCTGCAGTTACGTCCGGACAGGGGCCAAAAACATTCAGTACTTC.

This clonotype showed up many times. The chain has TRBV5-1 and TRBJ1-1; D might be TRBD1 (6 bases). The ends were cut back, 6 bases at V and 5 bases at J, with 14 bases in the middle. From germline, CDR1 is SGHRS and CDR2 YFSETQ. The CDR3 extends over 13 amino acids. The CDR3 bases are TGCGCCAGCAAGAGGGGGGCGCTAACTGAAGCTTTCTTT. It translates to CASKRGALTEAFF.

The sample holds many counts of this clonotype. CDR3 protein: CASRRDSSPLHF. CDR3 nucleotides: TGTGCCAGCAGAAGGGACAGCTCACCCCTCCACTTT. The rearrangement links TRBV6-2 or TRBV6-3 to TRBJ1-6; the match to TRBD1 covers 7 bases. The CDR3 loop spans 12 amino acids. The V segment lost 6 bases and the J segment 10 bases; nucleotides outside the gene matches: 3. CDR1 MNHEY and CDR2 SVGEGT come from the germline V gene.

This clonotype came up many times. The genes are TRBV3-1 and TRBJ1-3; the D is unclear. Trimming removed 2 bases at V and 0 bases at J, with 8 bases between. Germline CDR1 is LGHDT and CDR2 is YNNKEL (reference sequence). The length of the CDR3 is 15 residues. The chain's CDR3 is CASSQRPISGNTIYF. The CDR3 region has the DNA TGTGCCAGCAGCCAACGACCCATCTCTGGAAACACCATATATTTT.